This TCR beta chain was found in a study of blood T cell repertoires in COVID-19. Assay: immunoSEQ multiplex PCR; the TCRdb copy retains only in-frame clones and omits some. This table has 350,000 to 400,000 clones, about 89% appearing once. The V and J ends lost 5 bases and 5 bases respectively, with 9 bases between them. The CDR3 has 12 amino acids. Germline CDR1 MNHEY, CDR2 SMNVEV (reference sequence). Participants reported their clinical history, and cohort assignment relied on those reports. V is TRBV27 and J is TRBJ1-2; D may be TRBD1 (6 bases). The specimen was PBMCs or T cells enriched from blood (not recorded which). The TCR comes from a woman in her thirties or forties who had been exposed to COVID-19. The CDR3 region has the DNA TGTGCCAGCAGTCCCACAGGGTATGGCTACACCTTC. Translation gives CASSPTGYGYTF.